This T cell receptor (beta chain) was captured in a study of blood T cell repertoires in COVID-19 (TCRdb year 2020). In terms of the full investigation: The collaborator samples originated in the United States, Italy and Spain and spanned the acute and convalescent phases of COVID-19. The prospective study material was composed of cDNA or gDNA derived from T cells, B-cell-depleted T cells, or PBMCs. Deeply sampled blood TCRbeta repertoires from subjects exposed to, actively infected with, or recovered from COVID-19 were included in the dataset. The repertoires were released in a freely available public database meant as a resource for research on the immune response to SARS-CoV-2. Samples came from the ongoing ImmuneRACE study (first 160 participants) plus 1,254 subjects from 6 global collaborators. A de-identified subject ID, COVID-19 status, age in years and sex were almost always included in the sample metadata. HLA class I and class II types, where available, came from metadata supplied by the sample provider rather than from assay-based typing.

Inclusive of the bounding cysteine and phenylalanine, the CDR3 is 14 residues long. The kept DNA is CDR3 alone, 42 bases in frame from the first base. Taken from the germline V gene, the CDR1 and CDR2 loops are MNHEY and SVGAGI. Deletion took 6 bases off V and 4 bases off J, with a span of 15 bases between the germline ends. The paper as a whole reports these results and caveats: How much clinical and demographic metadata was included differed by source and by participant, and the metadata was provided uncurated.

TCRbeta CDR3 regions were amplified from genomic DNA using the immunoSEQ Assay, a bias-controlled multiplex PCR. In the source study's methods: Nucleated cell counts per sample were estimated from amplification of reference gene primers within the assay. Sequence reads were collapsed and filtered to measure the absolute abundance of every unique TCRbeta CDR3 rearrangement. Productive Simpson clonality was computed per sample as the square root of Simpson's diversity index over productive rearrangements. The source is immuneACCESS, and TCRdb retained only in-frame sequences with V and J called. Part of the clones is not carried over; for the studies checked, unresolved V genes explain less than half of this, and the remainder is unexplained. That table supplies the V and J calls and clone size; D and trimming were determined from the DNA. For this sample the table gives approximately 100,000 clones, of which 85% were detected only once. Clones ranked in the top ten supply 1.5% to 2% of the sample.

Whole blood was collected in K2EDTA tubes by collaborating institutions according to the institutions' own protocols. For TCRbeta analysis, collaborator samples were shipped as frozen whole blood, as isolated PBMCs, or as DNA extracted from either sample type. Comments on this clone: The specificity of this receptor is unknown. No much larger clonotype is one base removed from it; base qualities were not supplied.

The sample was peripheral blood. This clonotype was sampled from a woman aged 70-85 years with active or convalescent COVID-19. The chain is assembled from TRBV6-5 and TRBJ1-2, and possibly TRBD1, on 5 matching bases. The CDR3 here reads CASRRDSSTYGYTF. The nucleotides are TGTGCCAGCAGGCGGGACTCTAGTACCTATGGCTACACCTTC.